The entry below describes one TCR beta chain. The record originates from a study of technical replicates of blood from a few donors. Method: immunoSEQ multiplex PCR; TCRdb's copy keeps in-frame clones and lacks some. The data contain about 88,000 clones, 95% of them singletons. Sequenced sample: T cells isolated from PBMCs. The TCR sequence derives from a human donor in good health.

The CDR3 coding sequence is TGCAGCGTTGAAGATCTTCCACGGAGTAGCACAGATACGCAGTATTTT. As protein: CSVEDLPRSSTDTQYF. J is TRBJ2-3 and V is TRBV29-1; no firm D call. V lost 0 bases and J lost 0, with 13 bases in between. The germline V gene has CDR1 SQVTM and CDR2 ANQGSEA. The CDR3 covers 16 residues.